This TCR beta chain emerged from a study of PD-L1 blockade in urothelial cancer. The overall study: Patients had been given 0 to 3 earlier chemotherapy regimens. A median blood sample held about 140,000 T cells and 75,000 to 85,000 unique TCRs. General observations from the study: Durable-benefit cases showed more tumor-associated blood clone expansion at 3 weeks.

Sequencing was performed with immunoSEQ multiplex PCR; in TCRdb, only in-frame clones are kept and a portion is missing. Counted here are about 44,000 clones, roughly 86% occurring once; the ten biggest clones make up 3% to 3.5%. Metastatic or locally advanced urothelial carcinoma was present in the patients. The CDR3 has 18 amino acids. CDR1 is SGHRS, CDR2 YFSETQ, per germline. V trimming: 4 bases; J trimming: 0 bases; junction bases outside the gene matches: 9. As regards this clone: Its matching antigen is unknown.

Sequencing was performed on PBMCs, taken around atezolizumab (anti-PD-L1) treatment. The source of this sequence is a man in his sixties or seventies with urothelial cancer. The chain recombines TRBV5-1 with TRBJ2-7; TRBD2 aligns across 14 bases. This CDR3 reads CASSLGTSGGTTSYEQYF. CDR3 nucleotide sequence: TGCGCCAGCAGCCTCGGGACTAGCGGGGGCACCACCTCCTACGAGCAGTACTTC.